The clone carrying this T cell receptor beta chain appeared a few times. Its specificity is unknown. Total RNA extracted from each sample amounted to at least 6 micrograms. This record comes from a study of blood T cells in healthy people across ages. Findings and caveats of the study: Possibly, changes in expanded clonotypes were confounded because donor CMV status was unknown. Higher diversity and more naive CD4+ cells were features of long-lived donors, compared to aged donors. PBMCs left unsorted prevented a conclusive naive versus antigen-experienced comparison.

The CDR3 spans 16 residues. From germline, CDR1 is SGHVS and CDR2 FQNEAQ. The V and J ends lost 2 bases and 2 bases respectively, with 13 bases between them. It was with a sample-barcoded 5' primer and a J-beta primer mix that a second PCR of roughly 7 to 12 cycles was run. TCRdb used MiXCR to reprocess the 5' RACE reads, holding one entry per CDR3 protein. Of approximately 2,000,000 distinct CDR3 sequences listed, 30% to 40% are singletons. The rearrangement uses TRBV7-8 and TRBJ2-1; D is unclear. This TCR was recovered from a human donor in good health. Specimen: blood. The CDR3 DNA sequence: TGTGCCAGCAGCTTATGGGCTAGTGCCGCCTACAATGAGCAGTTCTTC. This codes for CASSLWASAAYNEQFF.